This T cell receptor (beta chain) comes out of a study of cytomegalovirus exposure and HLA in healthy donors. In its sample, this clone was seen a few times. PCR employed 60 Vbeta and 13 Jbeta primers. Using immunoSEQ multiplex PCR, the repertoire was profiled, and TCRdb retains in-frame clones only, with some absent. Counted here are 200,000 to 250,000 clones, 78% occurring once; the ten biggest clones make up 3.8%. Sequenced sample: PBMCs. This TCR came from a male donor in good health and CMV-seronegative.

CDR3 loop: CAGSTGAGQPQHF. The CDR3 coding sequence is TGTGCCGGATCAACAGGGGCAGGGCAGCCCCAGCATTTT. This chain joins TRBV6-6 and TRBJ1-5; 7 nucleotides agree with TRBD1. The J segment lost 7 bases and the V segment lost 11 bases, leaving 11 bases of the junction unmatched. This CDR3 has 13 amino acids. The germline CDR1 and CDR2 sequences are MNHNY and SVGAGI (reference sequence).